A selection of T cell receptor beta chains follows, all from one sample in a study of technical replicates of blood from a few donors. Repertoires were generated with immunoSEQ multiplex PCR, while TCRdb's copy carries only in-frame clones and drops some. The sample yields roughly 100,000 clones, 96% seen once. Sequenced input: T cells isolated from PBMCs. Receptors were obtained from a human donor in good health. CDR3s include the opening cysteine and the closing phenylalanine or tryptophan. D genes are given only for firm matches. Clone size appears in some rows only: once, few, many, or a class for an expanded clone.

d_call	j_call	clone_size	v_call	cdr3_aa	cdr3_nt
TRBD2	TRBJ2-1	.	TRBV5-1	CASSRGVGEILFF	TGCGCCAGCAGCCGGGGGGTGGGGGAAATCTTGTTCTTC
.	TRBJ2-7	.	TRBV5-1	CASSLIPGSSYEQYF	TGCGCCAGCAGCTTGATCCCGGGGAGCTCCTACGAGCAGTACTTC
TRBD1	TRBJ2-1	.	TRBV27	CASSPDRGDEQFF	TGTGCCAGCAGTCCGGACAGGGGAGATGAGCAGTTCTTC
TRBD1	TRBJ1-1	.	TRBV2	CASTSTLTGGTEAFF	TGTGCCAGCACCAGTACTCTCACAGGGGGCACTGAAGCTTTCTTT
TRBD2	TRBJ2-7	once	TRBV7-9	CASSFAGGPTYEQYF	TGTGCCAGCAGCTTTGCGGGGGGGCCTACCTACGAGCAGTACTTC
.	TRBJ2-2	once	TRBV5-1	CASSLRQAPSTGELFF	TGCGCCAGCAGCTTGCGACAGGCCCCTAGCACCGGGGAGCTGTTTTTT
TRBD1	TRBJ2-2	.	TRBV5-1	CASSLTGGRSGELFF	TGCGCCAGCAGCCTAACAGGGGGCCGATCCGGGGAGCTGTTTTTT
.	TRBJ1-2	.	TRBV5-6	CASSLGQGNYGYTF	TGTGCCAGCAGCTTGGGGCAGGGGAACTATGGCTACACCTTC
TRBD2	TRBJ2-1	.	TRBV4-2	CASSQESRAGGLYNEQFF	TGTGCCAGCAGCCAAGAGAGCCGAGCGGGGGGACTATACAATGAGCAGTTCTTC
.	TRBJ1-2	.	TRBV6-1	CASSEGGFNGYTF	TGTGCCAGCAGTGAAGGGGGCTTCAATGGCTACACCTTC
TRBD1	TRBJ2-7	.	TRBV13	CASSSGQGLTYEQYF	TGTGCCAGCAGCAGCGGACAGGGGCTAACCTACGAGCAGTACTTC
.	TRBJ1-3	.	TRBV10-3	CAISDGGNTIYF	TGTGCCATCAGTGACGGTGGAAACACCATATATTTT
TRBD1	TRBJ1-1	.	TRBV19	CASKGGPNTEAFF	TGTGCCAGTAAAGGGGGCCCGAACACTGAAGCTTTCTTT
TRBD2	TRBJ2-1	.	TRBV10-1	CASSSGLAGAANEQFF	TGCGCCAGCAGCTCCGGACTAGCGGGAGCTGCAAATGAGCAGTTCTTC
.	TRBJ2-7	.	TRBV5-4	CASSATGTSGYEQYF	TGTGCCAGCAGCGCAACCGGGACAAGCGGCTACGAGCAGTACTTC
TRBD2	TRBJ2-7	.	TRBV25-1	CASSFSGGSGEQYF	TGTGCCAGCAGCTTCTCGGGGGGGTCTGGCGAGCAGTACTTC
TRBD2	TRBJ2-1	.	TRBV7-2	CASSLEFIAGSEDYNEQFF	TGTGCCAGCAGCTTAGAGTTTATAGCGGGGAGTGAGGATTACAATGAGCAGTTCTTC
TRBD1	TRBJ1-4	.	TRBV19	CASSARQGATNEKLFF	TGTGCCAGTAGTGCTAGACAGGGAGCAACTAATGAAAAACTGTTTTTT
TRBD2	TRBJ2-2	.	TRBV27	CASISPPRLAANTGELFF	TGTGCCAGCATATCCCCTCCTAGACTAGCGGCGAACACCGGGGAGCTGTTTTTT
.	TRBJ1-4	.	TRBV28	CASSFGGKMANEKLFF	TGTGCCAGCAGTTTCGGAGGGAAGATGGCTAATGAAAAACTGTTTTTT
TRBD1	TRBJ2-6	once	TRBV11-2	CASSSSGGAPSGANVLTF	TGTGCCAGCAGCTCGTCAGGGGGCGCTCCCTCTGGGGCCAACGTCCTGACTTTC
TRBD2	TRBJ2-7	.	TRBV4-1	CARELGLASHEQYF	TGCGCCAGGGAGCTAGGACTAGCGTCCCACGAGCAGTACTTC
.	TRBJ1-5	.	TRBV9	CASSVEGGANQPQHF	TGTGCCAGCAGCGTAGAAGGAGGGGCGAATCAGCCCCAGCATTTT
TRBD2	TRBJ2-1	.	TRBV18	CASSPTGGNLAYEQFF	TGTGCCAGCTCACCCACGGGGGGGAATCTAGCCTATGAGCAGTTCTTC
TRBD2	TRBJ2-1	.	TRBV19	CASSVGTTSYNEQFF	TGTGCCAGTAGTGTCGGGACTACCTCGTACAATGAGCAGTTCTTC
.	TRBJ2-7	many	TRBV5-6	CASSDRDSHYEQYF	TGTGCCAGCAGCGACCGGGACTCCCATTACGAGCAGTACTTC
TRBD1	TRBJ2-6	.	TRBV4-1	CASTYGRITGGRRGANVLTF	TGCGCCAGCACCTACGGCAGGATTACAGGGGGAAGAAGAGGGGCCAACGTCCTGACTTTC
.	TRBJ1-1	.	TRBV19	CASSIGQNFEAFF	TGTGCCAGTAGTATCGGACAGAACTTTGAAGCTTTCTTT
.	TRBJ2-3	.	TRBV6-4	CASSDTPKTSTDTQYF	TGTGCCAGCAGTGACACCCCTAAGACTAGCACAGATACGCAGTATTTT
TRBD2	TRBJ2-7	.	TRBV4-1	CASSPLGLAGEQTYEQYF	TGCGCCAGCAGCCCCTTGGGGCTAGCGGGAGAACAGACCTACGAGCAGTACTTC
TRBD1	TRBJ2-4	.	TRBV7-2	CASSAGQGGSKNIQYF	TGTGCCAGCAGCGCTGGACAGGGGGGATCCAAAAACATTCAGTACTTC
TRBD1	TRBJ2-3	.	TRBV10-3	CAITATGGTDTQYF	TGTGCCATCACCGCGACAGGGGGGACAGATACGCAGTATTTT
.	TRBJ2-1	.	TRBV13	CASSRGRTRGNEQFF	TGTGCCAGCAGCCGGGGGCGGACTAGAGGCAATGAGCAGTTCTTC
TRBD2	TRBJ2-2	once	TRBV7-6	CASSPGLAGKNTGELFF	TGTGCCAGCAGCCCGGGACTAGCGGGGAAGAACACCGGGGAGCTGTTTTTT
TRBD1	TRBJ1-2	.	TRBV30	CAWSVPGQGSGYTF	TGTGCCTGGAGTGTACCGGGACAGGGGAGTGGCTACACCTTC
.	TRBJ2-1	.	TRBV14	CASSIRGLSLYNEQFF	TGTGCCAGCAGCATTCGAGGCCTTTCCCTGTACAATGAGCAGTTCTTC
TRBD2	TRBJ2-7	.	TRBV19	CASRTSGSNEQYF	TGTGCCAGTAGGACTAGCGGGAGTAACGAGCAGTACTTC
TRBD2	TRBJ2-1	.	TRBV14	CASSQTSGYSYNEQFF	TGTGCCAGCAGCCAAACTAGCGGGTACTCCTACAATGAGCAGTTCTTC
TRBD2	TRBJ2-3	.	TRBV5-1	CASSFYTQPGLAGGRTDTQYF	TGCGCCAGCAGCTTTTATACTCAACCGGGACTAGCGGGAGGAAGGACAGATACGCAGTATTTT
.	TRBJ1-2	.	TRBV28	CASSLSWTAPTTYGYTF	TGTGCCAGCAGCTTATCCTGGACAGCCCCTACAACCTATGGCTACACCTTC
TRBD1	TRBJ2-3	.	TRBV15	CATSRDPGGRTDTQYF	TGTGCCACCAGCAGAGATCCAGGGGGCCGCACAGATACGCAGTATTTT
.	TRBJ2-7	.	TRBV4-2	CASSQDRGNLNYEQYF	TGTGCCAGCAGCCAAGATAGGGGAAACTTAAACTACGAGCAGTACTTC
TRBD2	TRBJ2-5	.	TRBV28	CASSLYGVAGGEETQYF	TGTGCCAGCAGTTTATATGGCGTTGCGGGAGGGGAAGAGACCCAGTACTTC
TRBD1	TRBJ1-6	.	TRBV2	CASSATGGQANSPLHF	TGTGCCAGCAGTGCCACAGGGGGACAGGCAAATTCACCCCTCCACTTT
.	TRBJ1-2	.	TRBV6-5	CASRHVPGFGYTF	TGTGCCAGCAGGCACGTACCAGGGTTTGGCTACACCTTC
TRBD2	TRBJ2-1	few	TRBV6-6	CASSYSGLVLF	TGTGCCAGCAGTTACTCGGGACTAGTTCTCTTC
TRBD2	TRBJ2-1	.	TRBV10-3	CAISLGTSGNNEQFF	TGTGCCATCAGCCTGGGGACTAGCGGGAACAATGAGCAGTTCTTC
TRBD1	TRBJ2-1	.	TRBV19	CASSNRGDSYNEQFF	TGTGCCAGTAGTAACAGGGGGGACTCCTACAATGAGCAGTTCTTC
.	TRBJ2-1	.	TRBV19	CATHNDGEGFGNEQFF	TGTGCCACCCACAACGACGGGGAAGGTTTCGGCAATGAGCAGTTCTTC
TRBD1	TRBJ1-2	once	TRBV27	CASGLHGQGYYGYTF	TGTGCCAGCGGTCTACACGGACAGGGGTACTATGGCTACACCTTC
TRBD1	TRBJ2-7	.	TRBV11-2	CASSPDRVVGPYEQYF	TGTGCCAGCAGCCCCGACAGGGTCGTGGGTCCCTACGAGCAGTACTTC
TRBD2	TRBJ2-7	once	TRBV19	CASSMALADSYEQYF	TGTGCCAGTAGTATGGCTCTAGCGGACTCCTACGAGCAGTACTTC
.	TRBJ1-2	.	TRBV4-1	CASSLQDSFNYGYTF	TGCGCCAGCAGCCTTCAGGACTCTTTTAACTATGGCTACACCTTC
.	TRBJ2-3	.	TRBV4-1	CASSQPLKRTSTDTQYF	TGCGCCAGCAGCCAACCTTTAAAAAGAACTAGCACAGATACGCAGTATTTT
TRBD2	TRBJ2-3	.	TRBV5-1	CASSLSGTRDTDTQYF	TGCGCCAGCAGCTTATCCGGGACTAGAGACACAGATACGCAGTATTTT
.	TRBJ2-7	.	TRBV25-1	CASSGGYEQYF	TGTGCCAGCAGTGGAGGGTACGAGCAGTACTTC
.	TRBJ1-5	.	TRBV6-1	CASSEDLGNQPQHF	TGTGCCAGCAGTGAGGATCTAGGAAATCAGCCCCAGCATTTT
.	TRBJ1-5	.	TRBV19	CASSVDPRNQPQHF	TGTGCCAGTAGTGTAGACCCGAGGAATCAGCCCCAGCATTTT